These 5 T cell receptor beta chains were sequenced from one sample in a study of cytomegalovirus exposure and HLA in healthy donors. The primer mix had 60 Vbeta and 13 Jbeta primers. Sequencing used immunoSEQ multiplex PCR; TCRdb keeps in-frame clones, though not all of them. The data hold 120,000 or so clones, with over 65% observed a single time. The sequenced sample consisted of PBMCs. These receptors all stem from a woman aged 40-49 years in good health and CMV-seropositive.

This chain uses TRBV11-2 with TRBJ1-2; 12 bases agree with TRBD1. The CDR3 is made up of 16 amino acids. The V and J ends lost 3 bases and 3 bases, in that order; junction bases with no gene match: 5. Looked up from germline, CDR1 is SGHAT and CDR2 is FQNNGV. The CDR3 loop is CASSLTGTGGDYGYTF. For the CDR3, the DNA is TGTGCCAGCAGCTTGACCGGGACAGGGGGCGACTATGGCTACACCTTC.

This clone was seen a few times. This chain connects TRBV14 to TRBJ2-1; 10 bases are shared with TRBD2. This CDR3 spans 15 amino acids. Germline trimming cut 4 bases from V and 4 bases from J; bases unmatched to any gene: 4. In germline, CDR1 is SGHDN, CDR2 FVKESK. The CDR3 coding sequence is TGTGCCAGCAGCCCCGGACTAGCGGCTTACAATGAGCAGTTCTTC. The encoded protein is CASSPGLAAYNEQFF.

The CDR3 sequence is CASSARLGGSTQYF. The CDR3 bases are TGTGCCAGTAGTGCCCGACTGGGAGGGAGTACGCAGTATTTT. This chain uses TRBV19 with TRBJ2-3; TRBD2 agrees at 7 bases. Per the germline V gene, CDR1 is LNHDA and CDR2 is SQIVND (reference sequence). The CDR3 runs to 14 residues. V was pared by 5 bases and J by 8 bases, with 10 bases of the junction left unmatched.

The table lists this clone with a few counts. The chain links TRBV11-2 to TRBJ1-4; no definite D call. The V gene lost 1 base and the J gene lost 7 bases, with 10 bases spanning the gap. Germline CDR1 reads SGHAT; CDR2 reads FQNNGV. The CDR3 is 14 residues long. The CDR3 DNA reads as TGTGCCAGCAGCTTAGGAGGGCTAGTTGAAAAACTGTTTTTT. Residues: CASSLGGLVEKLFF.

V and J are TRBV30 and TRBJ1-3; D gene ambiguous. The V and J ends lost 5 bases and 0 bases respectively, with 17 bases between them. Germline V CDR1 and CDR2: GTSNPN, SVGIG (reference sequence). The CDR3 contains 16 residues. CDR3 coding DNA: TGTGCCTGGGCGGACTTTCTTCCCCTCTCTGGAAACACCATATATTTT. It encodes CAWADFLPLSGNTIYF.